The rows below give T cell receptor beta chains drawn from one sample of a study of radiotherapy plus CTLA-4 blockade in lung cancer. Libraries were prepared by immunoSEQ multiplex PCR; TCRdb keeps only in-frame clonotypes and omits some of them. The repertoire has 75,000 to 100,000 clones, roughly 79% of them found once; the top ten carry 2.5% to 3.5%. The sample was peripheral blood, taken from a patient treated with radiotherapy plus ipilimumab. These receptors originate from a human donor with non-small cell lung cancer who had a partial response to radiotherapy plus ipilimumab. Some clones in this sample may be carry-over from other donors' samples. The CDR3 runs from the conserved cysteine through the conserved F or W. Each record gives: J gene, V gene, D gene, CDR3 protein. D genes are given only for firm matches.

j_call: TRBJ1-2; v_call: TRBV29-1; d_call: -; cdr3_aa: CSVDPGGSGGYTF
j_call: TRBJ2-1; v_call: TRBV7-8; d_call: TRBD2; cdr3_aa: CASSGRGLAGSSYNEQFF
j_call: TRBJ2-1; v_call: TRBV6-1; d_call: TRBD1; cdr3_aa: CASLGQGLAYNEQFF
j_call: TRBJ1-2; v_call: TRBV7-7; d_call: TRBD1; cdr3_aa: CASRFDRVETF
j_call: TRBJ2-5; v_call: TRBV5-1; d_call: -; cdr3_aa: CASSFDEGTQYF
j_call: TRBJ2-2; v_call: TRBV10-1; d_call: -; cdr3_aa: CASSDPSLTGELFF
j_call: TRBJ2-1; v_call: TRBV18; d_call: -; cdr3_aa: CASSSAGPGGSYNEQFF
j_call: TRBJ2-2; v_call: TRBV19; d_call: -; cdr3_aa: CASSTPGRFGELFF
j_call: TRBJ2-6; v_call: TRBV30; d_call: TRBD1; cdr3_aa: CAWDRAGGANVLTF
j_call: TRBJ2-3; v_call: TRBV6-5; d_call: TRBD1; cdr3_aa: CASRTDRVSPDTQYF
j_call: TRBJ2-7; v_call: TRBV10-3; d_call: -; cdr3_aa: CAISEQGYEQYF
j_call: TRBJ2-1; v_call: TRBV4-2; d_call: TRBD2; cdr3_aa: CASSQLGTSGYNEQFF
j_call: TRBJ2-2; v_call: TRBV9; d_call: -; cdr3_aa: CASSRRSTGANTGELFF
j_call: TRBJ2-2; v_call: TRBV10-1; d_call: TRBD2; cdr3_aa: CASSRGGAIGELFF
j_call: TRBJ1-3; v_call: TRBV19; d_call: TRBD1; cdr3_aa: CASSRTGANSGNTIYF
j_call: TRBJ1-2; v_call: TRBV30; d_call: TRBD1; cdr3_aa: CAWGQGLDYGYTF
j_call: TRBJ1-2; v_call: TRBV7-9; d_call: -; cdr3_aa: CASSLAGAQEGYTF
j_call: TRBJ1-1; v_call: TRBV28; d_call: -; cdr3_aa: CATTPRVNTEAFF
j_call: TRBJ2-3; v_call: TRBV2; d_call: TRBD2; cdr3_aa: CASSETGLAGGTDTQYF
j_call: TRBJ2-2; v_call: TRBV7-9; d_call: -; cdr3_aa: CASSPFSNTGELFF
j_call: TRBJ2-7; v_call: TRBV7-9; d_call: -; cdr3_aa: CASSPLDRSPYEQYF
j_call: TRBJ2-6; v_call: TRBV5-1; d_call: TRBD1; cdr3_aa: CASNPGGMTGANVLTF
j_call: TRBJ2-7; v_call: TRBV5-4; d_call: -; cdr3_aa: CASSLWLRFDEQYF
j_call: TRBJ1-1; v_call: TRBV2; d_call: TRBD1; cdr3_aa: CASSTQTGGPLEAFF
j_call: TRBJ2-7; v_call: TRBV2; d_call: -; cdr3_aa: CASSEGTGSHEQYF
j_call: TRBJ2-3; v_call: TRBV6-5; d_call: -; cdr3_aa: CASSYTQGPDTQYF
j_call: TRBJ2-5; v_call: TRBV5-1; d_call: TRBD1; cdr3_aa: CASRQGADGETQYF
j_call: -; v_call: TRBV4-3; d_call: TRBD1; cdr3_aa: CASSQDRTGPYEQYF
j_call: TRBJ2-7; v_call: TRBV7-9; d_call: -; cdr3_aa: CASSLVEWNYEQYF
j_call: TRBJ2-5; v_call: TRBV28; d_call: -; cdr3_aa: CASSSYRVFVETQYF
j_call: TRBJ1-1; v_call: TRBV6-5; d_call: TRBD1; cdr3_aa: CASRTQGARGAFF
j_call: TRBJ2-3; v_call: TRBV11-1; d_call: -; cdr3_aa: CASSPLEAPSTDTQYF
j_call: TRBJ2-7; v_call: TRBV2; d_call: -; cdr3_aa: CASRDLSSYEQYF
j_call: TRBJ2-7; v_call: TRBV5-1; d_call: TRBD2; cdr3_aa: CASSLSSGMSYEQYF
j_call: TRBJ1-1; v_call: TRBV28; d_call: -; cdr3_aa: CASSWGGYGEAFF
j_call: TRBJ2-3; v_call: TRBV5-1; d_call: TRBD2; cdr3_aa: CASSLGLAGGTDTQYF
j_call: TRBJ2-3; v_call: TRBV7-2; d_call: TRBD2; cdr3_aa: CASSPPRRGGRTDTQYF
j_call: TRBJ2-3; v_call: TRBV19; d_call: -; cdr3_aa: CASSIGENADTQYF
j_call: TRBJ2-3; v_call: TRBV6-1; d_call: TRBD2; cdr3_aa: CASSDGTRLFYTQYF
j_call: TRBJ1-1; v_call: TRBV9; d_call: -; cdr3_aa: CASSANRADTEAFF
j_call: TRBJ1-4; v_call: TRBV6-1; d_call: -; cdr3_aa: CASSRGRFHEKLFF
j_call: TRBJ2-1; v_call: TRBV5-1; d_call: -; cdr3_aa: CASSLGQAYNEQFF